One sample yielded the 12 T cell receptor beta chains listed below, sequenced in a study of T cells in Graves' hyperthyroidism and ophthalmopathy. Amplification of TCR beta CDR3 regions used RNA as the template. When the TCR CDR3 underwent first-round RT-PCR, the HTBI primer set was used. In TCRdb, the multiplex PCR reads were re-called with MiXCR into one record per CDR3 protein. Of a few hundred thousand distinct CDR3 sequences in the sample, under 15% were seen once. Sequenced input: blood. These receptors were collected from a woman in her thirties with Graves' hyperthyroidism.

J is TRBJ2-3 and V is TRBV4-2; D is unresolved. The length of the CDR3 is 15 residues. Germline CDR1 LGHNA, CDR2 YNFKEQ. The ends were cut back, 0 bases at V and 0 bases at J, with 7 bases in the middle. Written as DNA, the CDR3 is TGTGCCAGCAGCCAAGATTTCCGGAGCACAGATACGCAGTATTTT. It yields the protein CASSQDFRSTDTQYF.

This clonotype occurred many times. The rearrangement links TRBV18 to TRBJ2-7; 10 bases match TRBD2. The CDR3 sequence is 15 residues long. J was trimmed by 4 bases and V by 2 bases; bases with no gene match: 5. Germline V gives CDR1 KGHSH, CDR2 LQKENI. The CDR3, as DNA: TGTGCCAGCTCACCAGCTAGCGGGAGAGGGTACGAGCAGTACTTC. Its protein product is CASSPASGRGYEQYF.

The rearrangement joins TRBV20-1 to TRBJ2-7, with 8 positions matching TRBD1. The germline V gene has CDR1 DFQATT and CDR2 SNEGSKA (reference sequence). V lost 6 bases, J lost 5 bases, and 6 bases stayed unmatched. The CDR3 length is 12 residues. The CDR3, as DNA: TGCAGTGCCAAAGGACAGGGTCACGAGCAGTACTTC. It yields the protein CSAKGQGHEQYF.

This clonotype was recorded many times. The gene calls are TRBV12-3 or TRBV12-4 and TRBJ1-5; D gene uncertain. CDR3 size: 13 residues. The V end lost 2 bases, the J end lost 4 bases, and 6 bases lay between the germline ends. The DNA of the CDR3 is TGTGCCAGCAGTTTAAGTCAGAATCAGCCCCAGCATTTT. As protein: CASSLSQNQPQHF.

This clonotype was recorded at least ten times. The CDR3 region is CASSLGLAGVGELFF. The DNA of the CDR3 is TGTGCCAGCAGCCTCGGACTAGCGGGAGTGGGGGAGCTGTTTTTT. The chain couples TRBV11-3 to TRBJ2-2, with 13 bases aligning to TRBD2. The CDR3 length is 15 residues. Germline-derived CDR1 and CDR2 are SGHNT and YENEEA. V shed 5 bases, J shed 8 bases, and the junction held 5 bases outside the gene matches.

This chain connects TRBV19 to TRBJ2-1, with TRBD2 matching over 9 bases. The length of the CDR3 is 16 residues. The V segment lost 3 bases and the J segment 11 bases; nucleotides outside the gene matches: 14. Germline assignment: CDR1 LNHDA and CDR2 SQIVND (reference sequence). This CDR3 reads CASSIQSGRIYDKQFF. DNA for the CDR3: TGTGCCAGTAGTATTCAAAGCGGGAGGATTTATGATAAGCAGTTCTTC.

This clonotype has ten or more counts. J is TRBJ2-3 and V is TRBV5-1; 9 positions match TRBD2. CDR1 is SGHRS and CDR2 is YFSETQ in the germline V gene. The CDR3 runs to 14 residues. Unmatched junction bases numbered 8, after V lost 7 bases and J lost 5 bases. The CDR3 bases are TGCGCCAGCGGAGGGACTAGCCTTGAAGATACGCAGTATTTT. It is translated as CASGGTSLEDTQYF.

Many counts were recorded for this clonotype. The chain employs TRBV28 and TRBJ2-7; the D gene is possibly TRBD1 (6 bases). Trimming stripped 5 bases from V and 0 bases from J, with 11 bases between. Germline CDR1 reads MDHEN; CDR2 reads SYDVKM. The CDR3 runs to 14 residues. CDR3 nucleotides: TGTGCCAGCAGTCGACTCAGGGGCTCCTACGAGCAGTACTTC. Encoded protein: CASSRLRGSYEQYF. The variable domain in full, with the rest retrieved from reference TRBV28 and TRBJ2-7, is DVKVTQSSRYLVKRTGEKVFLECVQDMDHENMFWYRQDPGLGLRLIYFSYDVKMKEKGDIPEGYSVSREKKERFSLILESASTNQTSMYLCASSRLRGSYEQYFGPGTRLTVT.

The chain combines TRBV15 with TRBJ2-2; weak D call: TRBD2 (6 bases). V was trimmed by 5 bases and J by 8 bases, leaving 24 bases between them. This CDR3 is 17 amino acids long. In germline, CDR1 is LNHNV, CDR2 YYDKDF (reference sequence). This chain's CDR3 is CATSGGLVGTPYGELFF. CDR3 DNA: TGTGCCACCAGCGGGGGACTGGTTGGCACCCCATATGGGGAGCTGTTTTTT. The variable domain in full, completed from reference TRBV15 and TRBJ2-2, reads DAMVIQNPRYQVTQFGKPVTLSCSQTLNHNVMYWYQQKSSQAPKLLFHYYDKDFNNEADTPDNFQSRRPNTSFCFLDIRSPGLGDTAMYLCATSGGLVGTPYGELFFGEGSRLTVL.

This clonotype showed up many times. The V and J genes are TRBV5-1 and TRBJ1-1; D not resolved. Germline V CDR1 and CDR2: SGHRS, YFSETQ. The CDR3 is 12 residues long. The V gene lost 1 base and the J gene lost 6 bases, with 7 bases spanning the gap. CDR3 coding DNA: TGCGCCAGCAGCTTGCGGGGAGCTGAAGCTTTCTTT. This gives the protein CASSLRGAEAFF.

This clonotype has more than one count but fewer than ten. CDR3 in DNA: TGTGCCAGTTATTCGGGTGGCGGAAACACCATATATTTT. This codes for CASYSGGGNTIYF. The chain employs TRBV28 and TRBJ1-3; D is uncertain. Trimming cost V 9 bases and J 4 bases, with 13 bases left between them. Germline V gene sequence: CDR1 MDHEN, CDR2 SYDVKM. This CDR3 has 13 amino acids.

This clonotype was seen ten or more times. This chain uses TRBV20-1 with TRBJ1-5; the D gene is possibly TRBD1 (6 bases). The germline V gene encodes CDR1 DFQATT and CDR2 SNEGSKA (reference sequence). The CDR3 runs 13 residues. The germline V and J ends were trimmed by 7 bases and 0 bases, with 10 bases remaining between them. CDR3 sequence reads: CSVRGASNQPQHF. The DNA of the CDR3 is TGCAGTGTTAGGGGGGCTAGCAATCAGCCCCAGCATTTT.